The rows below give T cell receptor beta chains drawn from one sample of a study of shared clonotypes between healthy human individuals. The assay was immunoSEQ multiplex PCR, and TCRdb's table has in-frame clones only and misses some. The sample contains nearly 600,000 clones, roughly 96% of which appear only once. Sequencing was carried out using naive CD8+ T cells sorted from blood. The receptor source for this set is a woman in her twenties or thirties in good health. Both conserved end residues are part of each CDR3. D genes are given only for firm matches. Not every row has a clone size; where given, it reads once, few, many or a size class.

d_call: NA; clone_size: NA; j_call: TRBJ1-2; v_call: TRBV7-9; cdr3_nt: TGTGCCAGCAGCCCCACCTCGACAGTTGTAGGCTACACCTTC; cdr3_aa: CASSPTSTVVGYTF
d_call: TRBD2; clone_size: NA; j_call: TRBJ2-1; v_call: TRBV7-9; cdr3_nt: TGTGCCAGCAGCCAGCCCGAGCGGGAGCCCTCGAGCTCCTACAATGAGCAGTTCTTC; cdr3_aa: CASSQPEREPSSSYNEQFF
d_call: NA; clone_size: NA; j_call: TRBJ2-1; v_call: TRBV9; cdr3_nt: TGTGCCAGCAGCGTAGTAAGTAGCAATGAGCAGTTCTTC; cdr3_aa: CASSVVSSNEQFF
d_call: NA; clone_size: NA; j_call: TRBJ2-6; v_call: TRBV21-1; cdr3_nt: TGTGCCAGCAGCAATTACCCGGGACAGGGAATTCCTGGGGCCAACGTCCTGACTTTC; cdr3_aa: CASSNYPGQGIPGANVLTF
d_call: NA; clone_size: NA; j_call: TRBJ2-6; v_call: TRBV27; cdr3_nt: TGTGCCAGCAGTTTATACGCCCCGGCTACAGGGACTGGGGCCAACGTCCTGACTTTC; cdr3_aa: CASSLYAPATGTGANVLTF
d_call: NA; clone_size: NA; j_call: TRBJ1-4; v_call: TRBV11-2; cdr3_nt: TGTGCCAGCAGCTTATGGGGACCTAATGAAAAACTGTTTTTT; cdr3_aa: CASSLWGPNEKLFF
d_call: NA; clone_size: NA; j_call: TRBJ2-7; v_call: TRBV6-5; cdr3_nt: TGTGCCAGCAGTTACTCGGTCGGGGAAAGTTCCTACGAGCAGTACTTC; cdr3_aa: CASSYSVGESSYEQYF
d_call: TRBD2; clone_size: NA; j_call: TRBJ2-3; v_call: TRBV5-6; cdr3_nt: TGTGCCAGCAGCTGTACTAGCGGGAGGGAAACAGATACGCAGTATTTT; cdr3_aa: CASSCTSGRETDTQYF
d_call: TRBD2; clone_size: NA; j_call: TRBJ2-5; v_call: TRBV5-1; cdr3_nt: TGCGCCAGCAGCTCTAGGACTAGCGGGACTTTGGAGACCCAGTACTTC; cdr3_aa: CASSSRTSGTLETQYF
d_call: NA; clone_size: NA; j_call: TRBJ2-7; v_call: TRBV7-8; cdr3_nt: TGTGCCAGCAGCCACCCAACCGTGGTCGGGATAGCCGAGAACGAGCAGTACTTC; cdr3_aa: CASSHPTVVGIAENEQYF
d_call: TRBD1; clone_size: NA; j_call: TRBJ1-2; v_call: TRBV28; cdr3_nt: TGTGCCAGCATCACAGGAGGGACAGGGGTTGATGGCTACACCTTC; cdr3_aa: CASITGGTGVDGYTF
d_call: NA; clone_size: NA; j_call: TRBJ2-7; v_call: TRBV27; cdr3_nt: TGTGCCAGCAGTCCACCAAGTAAGACCTACGAGCAGTACTTC; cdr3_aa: CASSPPSKTYEQYF
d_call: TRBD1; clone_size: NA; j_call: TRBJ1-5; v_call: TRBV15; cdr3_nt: TGTGCCACCAGCAGAGATCTGGTTGGGACAGGAATCAATCAGCCCCAGCATTTT; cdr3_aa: CATSRDLVGTGINQPQHF
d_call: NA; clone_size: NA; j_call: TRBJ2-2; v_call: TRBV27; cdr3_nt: TGTGCCAGCAGCCCCGGGGCCCGCAATGGGCAGCTGTTTTTT; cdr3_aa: CASSPGARNGQLFF
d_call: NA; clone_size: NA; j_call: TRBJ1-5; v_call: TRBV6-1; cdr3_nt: TGTGCCAGCAGTGAACACCATCGAAATCAGCCCCAGCATTTT; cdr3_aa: CASSEHHRNQPQHF
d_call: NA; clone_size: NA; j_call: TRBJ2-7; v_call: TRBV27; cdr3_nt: TGTGCCAGCAGTTTAGCCGGGAACGAGCAGTACTTC; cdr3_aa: CASSLAGNEQYF
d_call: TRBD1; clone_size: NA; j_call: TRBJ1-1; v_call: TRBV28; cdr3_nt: TGTGCCAGCAGTTTCCGTAGGGACAGCTCCACTGAAGCTTTCTTT; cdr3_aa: CASSFRRDSSTEAFF
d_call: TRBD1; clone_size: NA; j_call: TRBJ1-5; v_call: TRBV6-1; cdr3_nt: TGTGCCAGCAGAGAGACAGGGGGCCAGCCCCAGCATTTT; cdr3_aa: CASRETGGQPQHF
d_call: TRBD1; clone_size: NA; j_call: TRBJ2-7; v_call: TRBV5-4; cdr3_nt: TGTGCCAGCACCCCAGGGGGTCCAAGACCCGAGCAGTACTTC; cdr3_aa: CASTPGGPRPEQYF
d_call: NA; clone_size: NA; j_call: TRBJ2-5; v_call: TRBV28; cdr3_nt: TGTGCCAGCAGTTTTGGACCCGATTCCGCCGTGAGCGAGACCCAGTACTTC; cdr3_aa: CASSFGPDSAVSETQYF
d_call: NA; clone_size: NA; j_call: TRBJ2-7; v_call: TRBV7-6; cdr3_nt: TGTGCCAGCAGCTTAGGTGGACAGCCCTACGAGCAGTACTTC; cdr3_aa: CASSLGGQPYEQYF
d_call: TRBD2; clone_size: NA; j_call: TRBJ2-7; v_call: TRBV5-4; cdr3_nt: TGTGCCAGCAGCGCGACCGGGACTAGCTCCTACGAGCAGTACTTC; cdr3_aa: CASSATGTSSYEQYF
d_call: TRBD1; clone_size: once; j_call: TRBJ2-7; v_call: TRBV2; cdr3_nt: TGTGCCAGCATTCCGGACAGGGGCACCTACGAGCAGTACTTC; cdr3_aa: CASIPDRGTYEQYF
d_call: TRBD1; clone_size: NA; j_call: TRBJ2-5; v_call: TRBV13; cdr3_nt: TGTGCCAGCAGCTACAGGGGGCAAGAGACCCAGTACTTC; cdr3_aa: CASSYRGQETQYF
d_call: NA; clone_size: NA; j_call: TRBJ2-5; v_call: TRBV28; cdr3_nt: TGTGCCAGCAGTTATATTGGGGAGACCCAGTACTTC; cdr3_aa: CASSYIGETQYF
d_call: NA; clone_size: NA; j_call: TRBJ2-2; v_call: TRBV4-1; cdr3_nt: TGCGCCAGCAGCCTGGAACCCCAACTGAACACCGGGGAGCTGTTTTTT; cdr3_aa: CASSLEPQLNTGELFF
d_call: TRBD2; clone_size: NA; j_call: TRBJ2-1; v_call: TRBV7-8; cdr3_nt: TGTGCCAGCAGCCCCCGACTAGCGGGTAGGAATGAGCAGTTCTTC; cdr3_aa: CASSPRLAGRNEQFF
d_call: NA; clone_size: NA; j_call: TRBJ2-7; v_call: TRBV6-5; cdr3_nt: TGTGCCAGCAGTATCGGACCCTACGAGCAGTACTTC; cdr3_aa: CASSIGPYEQYF
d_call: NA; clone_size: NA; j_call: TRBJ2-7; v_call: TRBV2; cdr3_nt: TGTGCCAGCAGTGAGGGGGACAACCCCTCCTACGAGCAGTACTTC; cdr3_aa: CASSEGDNPSYEQYF
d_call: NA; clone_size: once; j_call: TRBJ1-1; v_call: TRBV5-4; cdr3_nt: TGTGCCAGCAGCCGTGCCGGACCGAAGAACACTGAAGCTTTCTTT; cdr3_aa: CASSRAGPKNTEAFF
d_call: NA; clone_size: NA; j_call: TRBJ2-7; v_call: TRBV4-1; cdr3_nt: TGCGCCAGCACCCGGGACGACAGCTCCTACGAGCAGTACTTC; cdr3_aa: CASTRDDSSYEQYF
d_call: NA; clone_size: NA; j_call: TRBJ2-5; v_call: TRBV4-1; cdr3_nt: TGCGCCAGCAGCCAAGTTCGAGTTGTGGAGACCCAGTACTTC; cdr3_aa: CASSQVRVVETQYF
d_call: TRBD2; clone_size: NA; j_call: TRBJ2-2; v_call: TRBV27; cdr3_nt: TGTGCCAGCAGTCCCCGACTAGCGGGAGCGACCGGGGAGCTGTTTTTT; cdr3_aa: CASSPRLAGATGELFF
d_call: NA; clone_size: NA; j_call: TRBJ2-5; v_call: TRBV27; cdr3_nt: TGTGCCAGCAGTTCGCAGGAAGTGAAAGAGACCCAGTACTTC; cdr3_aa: CASSSQEVKETQYF
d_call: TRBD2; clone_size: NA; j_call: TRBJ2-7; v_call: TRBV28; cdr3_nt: TGTGCCAGCAGTTCCCGACTAGCGGGAGTGGGGGAGCAGTACTTC; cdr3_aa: CASSSRLAGVGEQYF
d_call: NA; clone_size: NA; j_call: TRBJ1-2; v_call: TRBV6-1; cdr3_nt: TGTGCCAGCATGGATGCTCGGGGCTACACCTTC; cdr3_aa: CASMDARGYTF
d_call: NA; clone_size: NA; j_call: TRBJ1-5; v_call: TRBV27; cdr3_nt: TGTGCCAGCAGAACCCTAGGGGGTTTCAGCAATCAGCCCCAGCATTTT; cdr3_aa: CASRTLGGFSNQPQHF
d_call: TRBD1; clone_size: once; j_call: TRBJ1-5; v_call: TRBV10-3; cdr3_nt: TGTGCCATCAGTGAAACAGGGGGCAAGGATCAGCCCCAGCATTTT; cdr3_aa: CAISETGGKDQPQHF
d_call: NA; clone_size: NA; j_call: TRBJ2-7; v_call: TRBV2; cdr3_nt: TGTGCCAGCAGCTTGCGCGGGCACCCCTACGAGCAGTACTTC; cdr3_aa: CASSLRGHPYEQYF
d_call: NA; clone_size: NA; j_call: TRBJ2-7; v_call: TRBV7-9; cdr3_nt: TGTGCCAGCAGCTTGGGGGGAGAGGGCTACGAGCAGTACTTC; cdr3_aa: CASSLGGEGYEQYF
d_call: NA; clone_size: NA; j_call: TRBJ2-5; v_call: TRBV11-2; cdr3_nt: TGTGCCAGCAGCTTAGATTTGTGGGACAACGAGATCCAGTACTTC; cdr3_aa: CASSLDLWDNEIQYF
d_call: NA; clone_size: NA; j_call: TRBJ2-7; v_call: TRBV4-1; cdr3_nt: TGCGCCAGCAGCCAGACACCCCCAAGTGTGGAGCAGTACTTC; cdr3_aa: CASSQTPPSVEQYF
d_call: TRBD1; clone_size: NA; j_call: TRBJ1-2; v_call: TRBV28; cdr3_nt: TGTGCCAGTCAGGGGGCGCGGGGCTACACCTTC; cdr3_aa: CASQGARGYTF
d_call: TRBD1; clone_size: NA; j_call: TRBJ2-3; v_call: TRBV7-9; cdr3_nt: TGTGCCAGCAGCTTAAAGGGACAGGGCTTAGATACGCAGTATTTT; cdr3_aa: CASSLKGQGLDTQYF
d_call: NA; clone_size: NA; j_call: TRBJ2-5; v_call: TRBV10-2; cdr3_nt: TGCGCCTCGATGGGGGGAACGGAGACCCAGTACTTC; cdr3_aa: CASMGGTETQYF
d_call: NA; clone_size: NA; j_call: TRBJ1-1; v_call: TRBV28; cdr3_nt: TGTGCCAGCAGTCTTATAATGAACACTGAAGCTTTCTTT; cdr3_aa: CASSLIMNTEAFF